This T cell receptor beta chain stems from a study of spatial heterogeneity in lung cancer. Study-wide context: In the raw reads, each unique TCR and UMI combination was present more than ten times on average.

TCRdb passed the 5' RACE reads through MiXCR, listing each CDR3 protein once. The sample yields about 80,000 distinct CDR3 sequences, 8% seen once. The CDR3 is made up of 14 amino acids. Looked up from germline, CDR1 is SGHAT and CDR2 is FQNNGV. V shed 5 bases and J 14 bases; nucleotides not matched to a gene: 13. In this sample, this clonotype turned up many times. Time point given: sample taken at primary tumor resection. The chain recombines TRBV11-2 with TRBJ2-3; 10 positions match TRBD2. The sequences come from PBMCs, collected at surgery. The sequence derives from a male donor with early-stage non-small cell lung cancer. CDR3 in DNA: TGTGCCAGCAGCCAAAGAGGGGCTAGCGGGAGTTGGTATTTT. This gives the protein CASSQRGASGSWYF.